This T cell receptor beta chain derives from a study of cytomegalovirus exposure and HLA in healthy donors. Notes on the study in general: Researchers catalogued around 150 TCR beta chains as cytomegalovirus-associated. As was reported, the HLA-A and HLA-B alleles of most subjects were accurately predicted from TCR beta sequences.

The V end lost 5 bases, the J end lost 5 bases, and 9 bases lay between the germline ends. Germline V gives CDR1 SEHNR, CDR2 FQNEAQ (reference sequence). This CDR3 region has 12 residues. Vbeta (60) and Jbeta (13) primers were used in the PCR. Only in-frame clones appear in the TCRdb table, and some are missing; sequencing was by immunoSEQ multiplex PCR. The table includes about 160,000 clones, roughly 85% detected once. In this sample, this clone turned up a few times. What it recognizes is unknown. The sequenced sample consisted of PBMCs. The origin of this receptor is a woman in her fifties or sixties in good health and CMV-seropositive. The V gene is TRBV7-9, the J gene TRBJ2-5; tentatively, D is TRBD2 (5 bases). This CDR3 reads CASSPRGETQYF. The CDR3 coding sequence is TGTGCCAGCAGCCCCCGCGGGGAGACCCAGTACTTC. Drawing the rest from reference TRBV7-9 and TRBJ2-5, the complete variable domain is DTGVSQNPRHKITKRGQNVTFRCDPISEHNRLYWYRQTLGQGPEFLTYFQNEAQLEKSRLLSDRFSAERPKGSFSTLEIQRTEQGDSAMYLCASSPRGETQYFGPGTRLLVL.